This T cell receptor (beta chain) is drawn from a study of T cells expressing NK-cell markers. For the study at large: Seven of the eight sequenced donors were classified as HCMV-seropositive, and one was classified as seronegative.

CDR3 length equals 14 residues. Germline-derived CDR1 and CDR2 are MGHRA and YSYEKL. TCRdb reprocessed the 5' RACE reads and keeps a single row for each CDR3 protein, giving no DNA. The sample holds about 160,000 distinct CDR3 sequences. This sequence was found in a woman aged 18-70 years in good health. The sequencing input was blood T cells: a sorted CD56 or NKG2C T cell subset, CD4+ or CD8+ T cells, or bulk PBMC T cells (not recorded which). The rearrangement uses TRBV4-1 and TRBJ2-2; TCRdb's D call of TRBD1 is untestable without DNA. CDR3 sequence: CASSSTGMGGELFF.